The rows below give T cell receptor beta chains drawn from one sample of a study of T cells in Graves' hyperthyroidism and ophthalmopathy. TCRdb re-called the multiplex PCR reads with MiXCR, one entry per CDR3 protein. The sample carries approximately 380,000 distinct CDR3 sequences, about a fifth recorded once. Specimen: blood. The receptors originated from a woman in her late teens or twenties with Graves' hyperthyroidism. Each CDR3 is given with its conserved first and last residue. D genes are given only for firm matches. Not every row has a clone size; where given, it reads once, few, many or a size class.

j_gene: TRBJ2-7
v_gene: TRBV28
abundance: many
d_gene: TRBD2
CDR3nt: TGTGCCAGCAGTTCCGGCGGGGGGGAGTCCTACGAGCAGTACTTC
CDR3aa: CASSSGGGESYEQYF

j_gene: TRBJ1-1
v_gene: TRBV28
abundance: many
d_gene: NA
CDR3nt: TGTGCCAGCGGGGTGTTGAACACTGAAGCTTTCTTT
CDR3aa: CASGVLNTEAFF

j_gene: TRBJ1-3
v_gene: TRBV18
abundance: NA
d_gene: TRBD1
CDR3nt: TGTGCCAGCTCACCACTCCCCCGGGACAGTTCCTCTGGAAACACCATATATTTT
CDR3aa: CASSPLPRDSSSGNTIYF

j_gene: TRBJ1-1
v_gene: TRBV6-5
abundance: many
d_gene: NA
CDR3nt: TGTGCCAGCAGTTACTTTCTTCACACTGAAGCTTTCTTT
CDR3aa: CASSYFLHTEAFF

j_gene: TRBJ2-5
v_gene: TRBV6-1
abundance: many
d_gene: TRBD2
CDR3nt: TGTGCCAGCAGTGACCCCGGGGGGGCCCCCCTGACCCAGTACTTC
CDR3aa: CASSDPGGAPLTQYF

j_gene: TRBJ1-2
v_gene: TRBV28
abundance: many
d_gene: NA
CDR3nt: TGTGCCAGCAGTCCTACCCCCCATGTCTCCGCTAACTATGGCTACACCTTC
CDR3aa: CASSPTPHVSANYGYTF

j_gene: TRBJ1-5
v_gene: TRBV28
abundance: many
d_gene: NA
CDR3nt: TGTGCCAGCCTCCCAGGGGACCAATGGGGCAATCAGCCCCAGCATTTT
CDR3aa: CASLPGDQWGNQPQHF

j_gene: TRBJ1-3
v_gene: TRBV10-3
abundance: many
d_gene: NA
CDR3nt: TGTGCCATCAGTGAGTCGGGCCGTCCTGGAAACACCATATATTTT
CDR3aa: CAISESGRPGNTIYF

j_gene: TRBJ1-2
v_gene: TRBV15
abundance: few
d_gene: NA
CDR3nt: TGTGCCACCAGCAGAGATCGGGTATCAGGGTATGGCTACACCTTC
CDR3aa: CATSRDRVSGYGYTF

j_gene: TRBJ1-2
v_gene: TRBV2
abundance: many
d_gene: NA
CDR3nt: TGTGCCAGCAGACCCTCCGAGGGATATGGCTACACCTTC
CDR3aa: CASRPSEGYGYTF